This T cell receptor beta chain is drawn from a study of blood T cell repertoires in COVID-19. Libraries were prepared by immunoSEQ multiplex PCR; TCRdb keeps only in-frame clonotypes and omits some of them. The data show roughly 250,000 clones, about 89% seen once. With 5 bases clipped from V and 4 bases from J, the junction kept 7 bases outside the gene matches. The V gene's germline CDR1 is SGHTA and CDR2 FQGTGA. The length of the CDR3 is 14 residues. The V and J genes are TRBV7-3 and TRBJ2-5; TRBD2 agrees at 7 bases. Sequencing was carried out using peripheral blood. The receptor was isolated from a man aged 30 to 45 with acute or convalescent COVID-19. DNA of the CDR3: TGTGCCAGCAGCGTCACTAGCGATGGAGAGACCCAGTACTTC. Translation: CASSVTSDGETQYF.